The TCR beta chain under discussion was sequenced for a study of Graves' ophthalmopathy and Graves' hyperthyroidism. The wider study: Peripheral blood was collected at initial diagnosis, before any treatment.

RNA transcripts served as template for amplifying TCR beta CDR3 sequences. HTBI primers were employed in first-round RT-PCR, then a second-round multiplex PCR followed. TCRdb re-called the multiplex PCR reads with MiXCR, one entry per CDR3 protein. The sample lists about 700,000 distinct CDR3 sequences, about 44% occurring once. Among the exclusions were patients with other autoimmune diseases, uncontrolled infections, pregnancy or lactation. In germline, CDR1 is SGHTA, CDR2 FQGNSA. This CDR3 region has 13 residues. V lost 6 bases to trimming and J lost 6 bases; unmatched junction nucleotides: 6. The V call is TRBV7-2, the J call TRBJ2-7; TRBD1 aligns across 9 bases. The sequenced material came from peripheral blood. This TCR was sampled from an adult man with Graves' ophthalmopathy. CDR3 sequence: CASSMGQGGEQYF. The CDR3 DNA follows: TGTGCCAGCAGTATGGGACAGGGCGGCGAGCAGTACTTC.